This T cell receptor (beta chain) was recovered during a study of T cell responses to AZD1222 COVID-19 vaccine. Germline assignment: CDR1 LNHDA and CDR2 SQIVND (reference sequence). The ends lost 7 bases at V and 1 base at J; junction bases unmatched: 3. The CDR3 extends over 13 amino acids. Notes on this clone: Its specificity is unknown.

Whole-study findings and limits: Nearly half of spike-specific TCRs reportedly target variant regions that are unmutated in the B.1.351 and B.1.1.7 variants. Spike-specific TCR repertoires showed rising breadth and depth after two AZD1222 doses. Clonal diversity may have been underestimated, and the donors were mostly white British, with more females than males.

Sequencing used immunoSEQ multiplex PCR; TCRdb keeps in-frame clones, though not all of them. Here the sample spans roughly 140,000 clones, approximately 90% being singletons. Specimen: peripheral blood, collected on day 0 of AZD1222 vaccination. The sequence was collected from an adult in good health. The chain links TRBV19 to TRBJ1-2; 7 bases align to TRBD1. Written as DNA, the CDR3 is TGTGCCAGTACTGGGGACAGTAACTATGGCTACACCTTC. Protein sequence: CASTGDSNYGYTF.